This section outlines one TCR beta chain sequence together with its context. Its matching antigen is unknown. Ranging in age from about 6 to 95, the donors were healthy Caucasian individuals from Russia. This sample was included in a study of blood T cells in healthy people across ages. Study observations and caveats: Unknown CMV status may confound age-related changes in expanded clones.

Then a second PCR, running about 6 to 12 cycles, was carried out with a sample-barcoded 5' primer and a J-beta primer mix. MiXCR was run by TCRdb on the 5' RACE reads, yielding one entry per CDR3 protein. The repertoire has fewer than 900,000 distinct CDR3 sequences, under 40% of them found once; the top ten carry under 15%. This CDR3 contains 13 residues. V was clipped by 3 bases and J by 8 bases, with 13 bases between them. From germline, CDR1 is DFQATT and CDR2 SNEGSKA (reference sequence). The rearrangement links TRBV20-1 to TRBJ1-4; a weak D match, TRBD1 (6 bases). The sample taken for sequencing was blood. This TCR was recovered from a man between 18 and 35 years old in good health. The CDR3 bases are TGCAGTGCTAGCGGGGGGGGCGACGAAAAACTGTTTTTT. Protein sequence: CSASGGGDEKLFF.